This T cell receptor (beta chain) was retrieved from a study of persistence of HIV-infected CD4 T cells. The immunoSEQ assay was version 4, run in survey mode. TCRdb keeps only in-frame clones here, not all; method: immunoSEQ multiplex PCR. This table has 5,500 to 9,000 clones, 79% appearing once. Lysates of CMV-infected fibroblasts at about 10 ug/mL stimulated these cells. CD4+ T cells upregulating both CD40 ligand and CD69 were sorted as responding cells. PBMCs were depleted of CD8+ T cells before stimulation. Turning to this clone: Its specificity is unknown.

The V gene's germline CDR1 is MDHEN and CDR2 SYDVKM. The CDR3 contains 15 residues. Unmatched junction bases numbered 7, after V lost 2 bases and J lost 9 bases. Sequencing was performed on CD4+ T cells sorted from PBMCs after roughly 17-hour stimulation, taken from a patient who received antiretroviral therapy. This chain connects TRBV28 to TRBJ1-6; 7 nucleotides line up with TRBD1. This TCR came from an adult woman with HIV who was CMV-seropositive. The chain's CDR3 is CASSLRDRVASPLHF. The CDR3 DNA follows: TGTGCCAGCAGTTTACGAGACAGGGTGGCTTCACCCCTCCACTTT.